Described below is a single T cell receptor beta chain sequence and its context. The data were obtained in a study of blood T cell repertoires in COVID-19. Study as a whole: Whether acute or convalescent, the COVID-19 samples came from the United States, Italy and Spain.

Clones were sequenced by immunoSEQ multiplex PCR, and TCRdb holds only the in-frame ones, with some missing. In the table there are 200,000 to 250,000 clones, about four fifths of which are singletons. Germline CDR1 reads SSHAT; CDR2 reads FNYEAQ (reference sequence). This CDR3 has 15 residues. This chain uses TRBV7-7 with TRBJ1-3; D unresolved. The sample comprised peripheral blood. The sequence was obtained from a man between 45 and 60 years old with acute or convalescent COVID-19. This CDR3 reads CADSQDFDSGNTIYF. The CDR3 nucleotides are TGTGCTGACTCTCAGGACTTCGACTCTGGAAACACCATATATTTT.